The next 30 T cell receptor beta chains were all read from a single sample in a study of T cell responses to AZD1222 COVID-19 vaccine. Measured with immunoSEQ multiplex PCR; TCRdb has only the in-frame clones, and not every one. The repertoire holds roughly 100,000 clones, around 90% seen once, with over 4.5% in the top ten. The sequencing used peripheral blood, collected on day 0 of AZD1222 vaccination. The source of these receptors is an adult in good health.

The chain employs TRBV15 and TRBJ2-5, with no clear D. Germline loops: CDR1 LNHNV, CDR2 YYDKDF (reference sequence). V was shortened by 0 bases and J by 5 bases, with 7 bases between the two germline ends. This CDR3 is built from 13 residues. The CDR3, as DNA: TGTGCCACCAGCAGAGACACATCGGAGACCCAGTACTTC. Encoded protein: CATSRDTSETQYF.

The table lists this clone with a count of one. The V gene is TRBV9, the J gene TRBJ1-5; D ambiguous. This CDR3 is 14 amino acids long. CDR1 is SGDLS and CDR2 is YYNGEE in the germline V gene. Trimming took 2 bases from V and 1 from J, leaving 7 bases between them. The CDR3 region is CASSVGGSNQPQHF. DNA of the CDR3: TGTGCCAGCAGCGTGGGAGGGAGCAATCAGCCCCAGCATTTT.

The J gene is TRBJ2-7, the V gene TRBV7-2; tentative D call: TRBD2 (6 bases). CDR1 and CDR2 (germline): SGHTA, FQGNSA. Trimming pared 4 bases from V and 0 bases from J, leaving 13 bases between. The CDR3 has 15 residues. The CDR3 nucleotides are TGTGCCAGCAGCTCCCGGGACTCCCTCTCCTACGAGCAGTACTTC. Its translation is CASSSRDSLSYEQYF.

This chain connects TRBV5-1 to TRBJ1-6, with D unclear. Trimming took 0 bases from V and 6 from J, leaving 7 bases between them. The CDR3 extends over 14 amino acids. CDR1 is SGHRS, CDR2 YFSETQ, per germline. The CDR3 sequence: CASSLGQSNSPLHF. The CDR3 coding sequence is TGCGCCAGCAGCTTGGGCCAGAGTAATTCACCCCTCCACTTT.

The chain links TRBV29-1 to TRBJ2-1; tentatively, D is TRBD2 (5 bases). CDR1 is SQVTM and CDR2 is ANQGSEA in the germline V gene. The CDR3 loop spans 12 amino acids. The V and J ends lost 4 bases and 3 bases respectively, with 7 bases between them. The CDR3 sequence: CSVGGLYNEQFF. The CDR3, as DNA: TGCAGCGTTGGCGGGCTCTACAATGAGCAGTTCTTC.

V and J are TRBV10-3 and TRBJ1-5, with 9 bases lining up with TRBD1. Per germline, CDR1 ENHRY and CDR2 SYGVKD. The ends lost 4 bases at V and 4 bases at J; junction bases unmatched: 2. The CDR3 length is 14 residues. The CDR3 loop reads CAISGDRVNQPQHF. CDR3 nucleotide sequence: TGTGCCATCAGTGGGGACAGGGTAAATCAGCCCCAGCATTTT.

The CDR3, as DNA: TGTGCCAGCAGCCCGCAGGGGGGCACCACTGAAGCTTTCTTT. This codes for CASSPQGGTTEAFF. V is TRBV9 and J is TRBJ1-1, with 7 bases lining up with TRBD1. This CDR3 has 14 residues. With 4 bases clipped from V and 4 bases from J, the junction kept 7 bases outside the gene matches. Germline CDR1 reads SGDLS; CDR2 reads YYNGEE.

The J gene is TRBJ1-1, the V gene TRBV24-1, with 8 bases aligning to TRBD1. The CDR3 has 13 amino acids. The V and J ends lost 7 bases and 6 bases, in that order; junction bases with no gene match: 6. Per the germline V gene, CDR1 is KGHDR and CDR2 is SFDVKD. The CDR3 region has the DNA TGTGCCACCAGGGAAACAGGGGGATCTGAAGCTTTCTTT. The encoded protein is CATRETGGSEAFF.

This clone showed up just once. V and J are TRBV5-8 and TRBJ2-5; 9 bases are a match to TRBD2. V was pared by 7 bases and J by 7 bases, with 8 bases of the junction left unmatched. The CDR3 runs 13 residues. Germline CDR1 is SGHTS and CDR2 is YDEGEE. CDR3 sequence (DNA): TGTGCCAGCGGACCTCTAGCGGGGAGGACCCAGTACTTC. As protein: CASGPLAGRTQYF.

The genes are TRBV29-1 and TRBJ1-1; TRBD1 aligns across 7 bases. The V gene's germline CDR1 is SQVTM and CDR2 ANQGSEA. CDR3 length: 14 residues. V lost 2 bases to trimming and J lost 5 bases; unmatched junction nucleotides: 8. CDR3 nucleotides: TGCAGCGTTGAAAATGACAGGGCGCCGACTGAAGCTTTCTTT. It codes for CSVENDRAPTEAFF.

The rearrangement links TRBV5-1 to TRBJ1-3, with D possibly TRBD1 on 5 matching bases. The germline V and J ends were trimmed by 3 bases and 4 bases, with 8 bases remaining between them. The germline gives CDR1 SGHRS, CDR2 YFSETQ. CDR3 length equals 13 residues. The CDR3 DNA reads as TGCGCCAGCAGCTCTCACAGGGGAAACACCATATATTTT. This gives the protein CASSSHRGNTIYF. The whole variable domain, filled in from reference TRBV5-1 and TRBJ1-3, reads KAGVTQTPRYLIKTRGQQVTLSCSPISGHRSVSWYQQTPGQGLQFLFEYFSETQRNKGNFPGRFSGRQFSNSRSEMNVSTLELGDSALYLCASSSHRGNTIYFGEGSWLTVV.

CDR3 loop: CASSLEANSPLHF. CDR3 sequence (DNA): TGTGCCAGCAGTCTCGAGGCGAATTCACCCCTCCACTTT. This chain joins TRBV7-9 and TRBJ1-6; D unresolved. Germline CDR1 is SEHNR and CDR2 is FQNEAQ (reference sequence). CDR3 length equals 13 residues. Trimming stripped 6 bases from V and 7 bases from J, with 10 bases between. Complete variable domain (other parts from reference TRBV7-9 and TRBJ1-6): DTGVSQNPRHKITKRGQNVTFRCDPISEHNRLYWYRQTLGQGPEFLTYFQNEAQLEKSRLLSDRFSAERPKGSFSTLEIQRTEQGDSAMYLCASSLEANSPLHFGNGTRLTVT.

The CDR3 region has the DNA TGTGCCAGCAGTTATGACGGAAACTATGGCTACACCTTC. Protein sequence: CASSYDGNYGYTF. The gene calls are TRBV6-2 or TRBV6-3 and TRBJ1-2; D is ambiguous. Germline V gene data show CDR1 as MNHEY and CDR2 as SVGEGT. The CDR3 contains 13 residues. V was trimmed by 3 bases and J by 2 bases, leaving 7 bases between them.

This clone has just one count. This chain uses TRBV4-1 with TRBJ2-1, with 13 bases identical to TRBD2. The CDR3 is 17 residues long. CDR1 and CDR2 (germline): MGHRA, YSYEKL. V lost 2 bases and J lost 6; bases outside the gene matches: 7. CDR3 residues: CASSQNELAGGPNEQFF. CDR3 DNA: TGCGCCAGCAGCCAAAATGAACTAGCGGGAGGGCCCAATGAGCAGTTCTTC.

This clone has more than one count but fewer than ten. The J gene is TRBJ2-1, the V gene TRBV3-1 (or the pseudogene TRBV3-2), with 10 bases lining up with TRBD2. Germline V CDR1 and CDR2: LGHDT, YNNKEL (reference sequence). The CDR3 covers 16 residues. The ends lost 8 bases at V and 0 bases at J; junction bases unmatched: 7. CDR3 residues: CASRSKREGSYNEQFF. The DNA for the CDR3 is TGTGCCAGCCGGTCTAAGCGGGAGGGCTCCTACAATGAGCAGTTCTTC.

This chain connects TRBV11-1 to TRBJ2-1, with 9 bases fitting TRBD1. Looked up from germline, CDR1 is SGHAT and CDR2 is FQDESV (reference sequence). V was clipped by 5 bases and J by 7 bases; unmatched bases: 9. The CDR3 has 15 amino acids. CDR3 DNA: TGTGCCAGCAGCCCACAGACAGGGGGAGGGAATGAGCAGTTCTTC. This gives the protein CASSPQTGGGNEQFF.

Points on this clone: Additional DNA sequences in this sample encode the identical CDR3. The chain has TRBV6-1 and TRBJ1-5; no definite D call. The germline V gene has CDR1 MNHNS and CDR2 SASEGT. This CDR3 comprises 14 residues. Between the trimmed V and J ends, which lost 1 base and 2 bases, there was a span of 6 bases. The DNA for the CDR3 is TGTGCCAGCAGTGAAGGGGGAGGCAATCAGCCCCAGCATTTT. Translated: CASSEGGGNQPQHF.

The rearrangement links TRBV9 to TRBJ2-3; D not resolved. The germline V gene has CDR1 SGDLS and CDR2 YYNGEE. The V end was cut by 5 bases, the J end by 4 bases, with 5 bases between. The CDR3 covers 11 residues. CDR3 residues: CASSSSDTQYF. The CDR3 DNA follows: TGTGCCAGCAGTTCGTCAGATACGCAGTATTTT. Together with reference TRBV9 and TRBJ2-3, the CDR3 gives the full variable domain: DSGVTQTPKHLITATGQRVTLRCSPRSGDLSVYWYQQSLDQGLQFLIQYYNGEERAKGNILERFSAQQFPDLHSELNLSSLELGDSALYFCASSSSDTQYFGPGTRLTVL.

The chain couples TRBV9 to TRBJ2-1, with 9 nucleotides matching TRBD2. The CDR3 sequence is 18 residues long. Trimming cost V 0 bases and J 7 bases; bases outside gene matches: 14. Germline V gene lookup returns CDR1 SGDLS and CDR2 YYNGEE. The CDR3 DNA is TGTGCCAGCAGCGTAGCAGGTGGCGGGAGGGCCAGTGTGAATGAGCAGTTCTTC. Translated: CASSVAGGGRASVNEQFF. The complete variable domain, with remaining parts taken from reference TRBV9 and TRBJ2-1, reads DSGVTQTPKHLITATGQRVTLRCSPRSGDLSVYWYQQSLDQGLQFLIQYYNGEERAKGNILERFSAQQFPDLHSELNLSSLELGDSALYFCASSVAGGGRASVNEQFFGPGTRLTVL.

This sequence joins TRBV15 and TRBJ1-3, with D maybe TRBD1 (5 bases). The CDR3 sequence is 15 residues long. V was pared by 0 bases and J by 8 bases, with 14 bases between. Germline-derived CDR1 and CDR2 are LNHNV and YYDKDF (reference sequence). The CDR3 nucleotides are TGTGCCACCAGCAGAGATGGTGAGGGGAGGTACACCATATATTTT. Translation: CATSRDGEGRYTIYF.

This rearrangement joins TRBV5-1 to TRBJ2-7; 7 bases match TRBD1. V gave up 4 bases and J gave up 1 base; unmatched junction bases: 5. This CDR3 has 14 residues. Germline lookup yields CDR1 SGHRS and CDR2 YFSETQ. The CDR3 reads CASSRQGESYEQYF. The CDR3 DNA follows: TGCGCCAGCAGCCGACAGGGAGAGTCCTACGAGCAGTACTTC.

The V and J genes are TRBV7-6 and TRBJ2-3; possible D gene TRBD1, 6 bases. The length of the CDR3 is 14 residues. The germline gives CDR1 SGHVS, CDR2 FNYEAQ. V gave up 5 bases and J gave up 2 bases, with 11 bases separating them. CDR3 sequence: CASSTGQITDTQYF. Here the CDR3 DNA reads TGTGCCAGCAGCACCGGACAGATCACAGATACGCAGTATTTT.

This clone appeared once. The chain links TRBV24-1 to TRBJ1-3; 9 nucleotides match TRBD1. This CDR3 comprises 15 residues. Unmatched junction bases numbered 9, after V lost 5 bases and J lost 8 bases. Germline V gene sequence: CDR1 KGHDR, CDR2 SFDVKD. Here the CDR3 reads CATSASPGQGDTIYF. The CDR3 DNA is TGTGCCACCAGTGCCTCTCCGGGACAGGGTGACACCATATATTTT.

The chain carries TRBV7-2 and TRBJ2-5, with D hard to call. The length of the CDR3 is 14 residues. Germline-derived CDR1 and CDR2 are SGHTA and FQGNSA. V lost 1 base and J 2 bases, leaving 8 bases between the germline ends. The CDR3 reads CASSLEGRQETQYF. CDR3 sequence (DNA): TGTGCCAGCAGCTTAGAGGGCAGACAAGAGACCCAGTACTTC.

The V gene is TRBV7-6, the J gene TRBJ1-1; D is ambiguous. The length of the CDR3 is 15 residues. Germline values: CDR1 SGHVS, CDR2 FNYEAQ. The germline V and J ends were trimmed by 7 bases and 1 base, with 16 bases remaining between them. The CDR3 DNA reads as TGTGCCAGCACCCAAGGTAGGGTAGCGAACACTGAAGCTTTCTTT. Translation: CASTQGRVANTEAFF.

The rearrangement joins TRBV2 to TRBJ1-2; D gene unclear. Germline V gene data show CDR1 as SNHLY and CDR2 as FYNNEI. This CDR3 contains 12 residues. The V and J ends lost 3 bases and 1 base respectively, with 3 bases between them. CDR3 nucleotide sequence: TGTGCCAGCAGTGACGGTAACTATGGCTACACCTTC. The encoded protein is CASSDGNYGYTF.

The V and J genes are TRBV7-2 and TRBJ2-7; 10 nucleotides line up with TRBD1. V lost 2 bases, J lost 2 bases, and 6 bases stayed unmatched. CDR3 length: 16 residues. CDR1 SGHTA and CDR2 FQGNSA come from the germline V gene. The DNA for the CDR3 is TGTGCCAGCAGCTTAAATCTCGGACAGGGGGCCTACGAGCAGTACTTC. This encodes CASSLNLGQGAYEQYF. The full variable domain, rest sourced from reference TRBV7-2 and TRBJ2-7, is GAGVSQSPSNKVTEKGKDVELRCDPISGHTALYWYRQSLGQGLEFLIYFQGNSAPDKSGLPSDRFSAERTGGSVSTLTIQRTQQEDSAVYLCASSLNLGQGAYEQYFGPGTRLTVT.

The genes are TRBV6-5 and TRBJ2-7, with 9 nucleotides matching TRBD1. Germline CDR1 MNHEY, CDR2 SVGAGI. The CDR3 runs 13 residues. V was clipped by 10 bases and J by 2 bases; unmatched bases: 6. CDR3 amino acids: CAIGGQGPYEQYF. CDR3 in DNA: TGTGCCATCGGGGGACAGGGCCCCTACGAGCAGTACTTC.

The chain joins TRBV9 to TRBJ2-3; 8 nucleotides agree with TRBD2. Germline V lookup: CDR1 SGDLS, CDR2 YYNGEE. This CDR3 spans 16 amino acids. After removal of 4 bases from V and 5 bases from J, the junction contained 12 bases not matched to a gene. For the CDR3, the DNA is TGTGCCAGCAGCCCCCCTCCGGGAGGGCCGAAAGATACGCAGTATTTT. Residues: CASSPPPGGPKDTQYF.

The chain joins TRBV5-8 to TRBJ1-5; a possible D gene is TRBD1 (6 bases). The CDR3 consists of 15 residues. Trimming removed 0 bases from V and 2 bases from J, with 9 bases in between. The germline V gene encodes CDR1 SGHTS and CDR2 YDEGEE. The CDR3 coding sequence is TGTGCCAGCAGCTTGGAGGGGGGCGGCAATCAGCCCCAGCATTTT. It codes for CASSLEGGGNQPQHF.